This entry is about one T cell receptor beta chain. The data derive from a study of blood T cell repertoires in COVID-19. Whole-study context: The study drew acute and convalescent COVID-19 samples from the United States, Italy and Spain.

The length of the CDR3 is 14 residues. V lost 3 bases, J lost 9 bases, and 12 bases stayed unmatched. The germline V gene encodes CDR1 GTSNPN and CDR2 SVGIG (reference sequence). Living in 20 to 30 US areas, the participants were between roughly 18 and 90 years of age. Allocation to cohorts depended on clinical history reported by the participants. Either two negative PCRs, clearance, or symptom resolution qualified Cohort 3 donors as recovered. This table comes from immunoSEQ multiplex PCR, and its TCRdb copy is limited to in-frame clones, with some not included. The sample holds approximately 220,000 clones; around 85% are singletons and the top ten take about 17%.

This chain connects TRBV30 to TRBJ2-7, with 9 nucleotides matching TRBD2. Sample: PBMCs or T cells enriched from blood (not recorded which). This TCR was recovered from a man aged 35 to 55 who had recovered from COVID-19. In nucleotides, the CDR3 is TGTGCCTGGAGGGACACCGGGACTAGCAACGGGCAGTACTTC. It encodes CAWRDTGTSNGQYF. The full variable domain, completed using reference TRBV30 and TRBJ2-7, is SQTIHQWPATLVQPVGSPLSLECTVEGTSNPNLYWYRQAAGRGLQLLFYSVGIGQISSEVPQNLSASRPQDRQFILSSKKLLLSDSGFYLCAWRDTGTSNGQYFGPGTRLTVT.